A selection of T cell receptor beta chains follows, all from one sample in a study of graft-versus-host responses after intestinal transplantation. Sequencing used immunoSEQ multiplex PCR; TCRdb keeps in-frame clones, though not all of them. The table has about 54,000 clones, more than 80% seen once. This specimen was PBMCs, taken 650 to 690 days after intestinal transplant. Receptor source: a human patient who received an intestinal transplant, so some T cells may come from the graft donor. The conserved cysteine and the conserved F or W are not part of the CDR3 here. Part of the rows lack a size; the others show once, few, many or a class for expanded clones.

length: 12; size: .; V: TRBV19; J: TRBJ1-1; CDR3: ASSLPGVNTEAF
length: 11; size: .; V: TRBV30; J: TRBJ1-6; CDR3: AWSSGNDSPLH
length: 15; size: .; V: TRBV4-1; J: TRBJ1-2; CDR3: ASSQGDGREANYGYT
length: 13; size: once; V: TRBV5-4; J: TRBJ1-2; CDR3: ASSSGSRVIRGYT
length: 12; size: .; V: TRBV9; J: TRBJ2-7; CDR3: ASSARTGAYEQY
length: 13; size: .; V: TRBV19; J: TRBJ1-6; CDR3: ASTSSGQWNSPLH
length: 14; size: .; V: TRBV6-5; J: TRBJ1-1; CDR3: ASSYSTGALNTEAF
length: 11; size: .; V: TRBV28; J: TRBJ2-2; CDR3: ASIDRQIGELF
length: 12; size: .; V: TRBV7-2; J: TRBJ2-7; CDR3: ASSFTATRGEQY
length: 11; size: .; V: TRBV5-1; J: TRBJ1-1; CDR3: ASSSGFDTEAF
length: 10; size: .; V: TRBV6-6; J: TRBJ1-2; CDR3: ASTQGISGYT
length: 17; size: .; V: TRBV6-1; J: TRBJ2-4; CDR3: ASSEFPSGGILAKNIQY
length: 13; size: .; V: TRBV9; J: TRBJ2-1; CDR3: ASSISGGAYNEQF
length: 14; size: .; V: TRBV27; J: TRBJ1-1; CDR3: ASSLNRVLQSTEAF
length: 14; size: .; V: TRBV15; J: TRBJ2-5; CDR3: ATSPLLADRRETQY
length: 12; size: .; V: TRBV6-6; J: TRBJ2-7; CDR3: ASSYLAGGYEQY
length: 13; size: .; V: TRBV14; J: TRBJ1-3; CDR3: ASSQVQGGGNTIY
length: 11; size: .; V: TRBV7-3; J: TRBJ1-2; CDR3: ASRSGQGSGYT
length: 11; size: .; V: TRBV30; J: TRBJ2-3; CDR3: AWHRGNTDTQY
length: 13; size: .; V: TRBV4-1; J: TRBJ1-2; CDR3: ASSQGDRDSHGYT
length: 9; size: .; V: TRBV7-6; J: TRBJ2-7; CDR3: ASSDTYEQY
length: 10; size: .; V: TRBV29-1; J: TRBJ1-4; CDR3: SADRGGEKLF
length: 13; size: .; V: TRBV7-3; J: TRBJ1-2; CDR3: ASSLVSGGLYGYT
length: 12; size: .; V: TRBV5-4; J: TRBJ1-2; CDR3: ASSSGQGNYGYT
length: 12; size: .; V: TRBV5-1; J: TRBJ1-5; CDR3: ASSQGDSNQPQH
length: 12; size: .; V: TRBV11-2; J: TRBJ2-1; CDR3: ASSSGLALHEQF
length: 13; size: .; V: TRBV7-4; J: TRBJ1-5; CDR3: ASSPDLSGNQPQH
length: 13; size: .; V: TRBV5-5; J: TRBJ1-2; CDR3: ATNSGGLMGAGYT
length: 12; size: .; V: TRBV5-1; J: TRBJ2-1; CDR3: ASSLTGYNNEQF
length: 13; size: once; V: TRBV15; J: TRBJ1-4; CDR3: ATSRRDRGREKLF
length: 13; size: .; V: TRBV6-4; J: TRBJ2-1; CDR3: ASSDRSGTVNEQF
length: 13; size: .; V: TRBV5-8; J: TRBJ2-2; CDR3: ASSSGTVNTGELF
length: 13; size: .; V: TRBV11-2; J: TRBJ2-5; CDR3: ASSSIAGGQETQY
length: 13; size: few; V: TRBV7-3; J: TRBJ2-7; CDR3: ASSLNQGPGYEQY
length: 12; size: .; V: TRBV7-9; J: TRBJ1-2; CDR3: ASSLDWRSDGYT
length: 13; size: .; V: TRBV9; J: TRBJ2-7; CDR3: ASSLTSGSSYEQY